This note documents a single T cell receptor beta chain sequence. This clone was counted a single time. The antigen it recognizes is unknown. Base-call qualities are not available, and no considerably larger clone is one nucleotide away. This specimen belongs to a study of cytomegalovirus exposure and HLA in healthy donors (dated by TCRdb to about 2017). Describing the broader study: In an earlier analysis of approximately 640 of the donors, under 300 Gb of sequence data and some 100 million unique TCR beta sequences from 150 million to 200 million T cells were reported. Approximately 300 gigabases of sequencing data and around 90 million unique TCR sequences made up an early release that covered 500 to 650 HLA-typed donors. Among the roughly 370 genotyped donors, approximately 77% belonged to the genetic ancestry cluster associated with self-reported Caucasian donors. The study was designed to test whether signatures of past pathogen exposure could be identified by cataloging public T cell receptors. Using immunosequencing, the study profiled T cell repertoires from 550 to 750 subjects and related those repertoires to cytomegalovirus serostatus. Besides the first cohort of 500 to 700 subjects, a separate validation cohort made up of 120 different subjects was used. The study combined high-throughput TCR immunosequencing, statistical association of individual TCRs with disease status, and machine learning to predict cytomegalovirus infection status. A later analysis re-analyzed previously published TCR beta repertoires from about 730 donors and added high-resolution HLA genotyping to study TCR occurrence patterns. Rather than using new phenotypic data, the later analysis identified candidate immune exposures from TCR beta sequences and from how often those sequences occurred across donors. In an earlier analysis of several hundred of the donors, high-throughput TCR beta sequencing was used to judge whether each TCR beta V gene segment behaved as functional or pseudogenic. Donor age, sex, ethnicity and CMV serostatus were compiled together with the repertoire data. Genome-wide SNP genotypes for about 65% of the 666 donors were used in a later genetic analysis, which treated that subset as a discovery cohort. All discovery cohort repertoires had been generated using a single sequencing platform. Both class I and class II loci were covered by HLA typing, at four-digit resolution. Typing coverage differed by locus: A, B, C, DRB1 and DQB1 were typed in roughly 620-640 donors, DQA1 in 500 to 550, DPA1 in some 610, and DPB1 in around 440. About five DR-DQ haplotypes were treated as single units for association and clustering because of strong linkage in the cohort. Across approximately 420 genotyped donors of the cohort, an average of roughly 200,000 unique TCR beta nucleotide sequences per donor were sequenced, and approximately 19% of those sequences were non-productive.

The library was obtained by the immunoSEQ multiplex PCR assay. For the multiplex PCR, a mixture combining 60 forward primers for TCR Vbeta segments and 13 reverse primers for TCR Jbeta segments was used. A multiplex PCR assay on genomic DNA amplified the CDR3 region of rearranged TCR beta genes. The Illumina HiSeq System was used to sequence the amplified TCR beta libraries as 87-base-pair reads. The paper's data handling went like this. A later analysis tallied 70 million to 100 million unique TCR beta chains across the 550 to 850 repertoires, and about 10 million of those chains were shared by two or more donors. Raw reads were error-corrected and collapsed into unique sequences by a nearest-neighbor algorithm in which closely related sequences were merged to remove PCR and sequencing errors. CDR3 sequences were aligned to IMGT reference sequences to assign V, D and J gene segments. For a sequence to be retained, a match of at least six nucleotides to both a V gene segment and a J gene segment was required. A rearrangement counted as productive if the CDR3 had no stop codons and remained in frame with V and J, and every other rearrangement counted as non-productive. CDR3 was defined by IMGT convention, running from the second conserved V-encoded cysteine to the conserved J-encoded phenylalanine. The earlier analysis of 450 to 750 of the donors excluded any sequence lacking an unambiguous match to a single V gene segment. An earlier analysis of a few hundred of the donors called V segments functional above 56.7% productive rearrangements and segregating when the between-donor standard deviation exceeded 5%. A statistical classification framework was developed to diagnose cytomegalovirus status using the catalog of TCR beta chain sequences. In a later analysis, TCR nucleotide sequences were compared against IMGT/GENE-DB human TR gene sequences so that V and J genes could be assigned. A later analysis assigned CDR3 sequences and most-parsimonious VDJ recombination scenarios with the TCRdist pipeline. A later analysis defined each TCR beta chain by its CDR3 amino acid sequence plus V-gene family, and excluded reads lacking a unique V-gene family. As a way to deal with suspected cross-contamination and a sequencing artifact, a later analysis dropped nearly 600 nucleotide sequences that were highly shared and had low generation probability. In a later analysis, a clonal expansion index was calculated for each public chain from normalized within-repertoire ranks of inferred template counts. In a later analysis, generation probabilities were computed with a VDJ recombination model fitted to out-of-frame rearrangements, and the resulting probabilities were checked against IGoR. In a later analysis, TCR-TCR, TCR-HLA and TCR-CMV co-occurrence was scored with hypergeometric tests, and a repertoire-size bias correction was applied to TCR pairs. To estimate false discovery rates, a later analysis permuted the HLA or CMV assignments 20 times. In a later analysis, co-occurring TCRs were grouped using DBSCAN, with TCRdist sequence similarity added in when clustering inside HLA-allele-positive subsets. For co-occurrence clustering, repertoires with fewer than 30,000 or more than 120,000 public chains were excluded, along with a handful of repertoires with anomalous nucleotide sharing. TCRdb re-hosts the immuneACCESS table, in-frame sequences only. Its copies lack some clones; in the studies checked, an unresolved V gene accounts for under half of them, and the cause for the rest is not known. V, J and clone size are those of that table, while D and trimming were read from the DNA. The sample has about 130,000 clones on record, about 82% of them singletons. The leading ten clones occupy approximately 5% of the sample.

Here is what the overall study found, with its caveats: A total of about 180 TCR beta chains were listed by the study as associated with cytomegalovirus. According to a later genetic analysis, donors in an Asian-associated ancestry cluster had fewer N-insertions in productive TCRs than the roughly 700-donor mean. The cohort was sequenced for TCR beta chains only, and without alpha or paired-chain data the features that could be detected were limited. Immune exposure information for the cohort was limited to CMV serostatus. Because HLA typing was missing for some donors at each locus, association tests included only the typed subset. V-gene and J-gene trimming of TCR beta chains was associated with a missense DCLRE1C variant in a later genetic analysis, and the association was replicated in an independent cohort. According to a later analysis, parvovirus B19, influenza, CMV and Epstein-Barr virus appeared linked to several top co-occurrence clusters. When HLA alleles, especially DR and DQ, strongly co-occurred, TCR associations were difficult to assign to individual alleles. In an earlier analysis of over 550 of the donors, most TCR beta V segments were observed in productive rearrangements about 87% or about 30% of the time, broadly matching IMGT annotations. In vitro tests confirmed that a few of the cytomegalovirus-associated TCR beta chains recognize cytomegalovirus antigens. The classifier was reported to diagnose cytomegalovirus status with high specificity and sensitivity in both the original cohort and the validation cohort. At a false discovery rate of 0.05, a later analysis linked around 17,000 TCR beta sequences to specific HLA alleles. Across donors, most TCR sequences were observed very rarely, whereas some public TCRs were present in many individuals. It was suggested by the authors that the approach could potentially be generalized to other disease states and immunological phenotypes. Compared with equally common non-associated chains, HLA-associated TCR beta chains in a later analysis were more clonally expanded and had lower generation probabilities. Because the 87-base-pair reads could not distinguish some IMGT-functional V segments, including TRBV6-2 and TRBV6-3, those segments were excluded. A later analysis found that most CMV-associated TCR beta chains appeared HLA-restricted, with HLA associations seemingly driven largely by CMV exposure. A group of highly shared sequence variants was considered likely to be a technical artifact of the sequencing pipeline. Correlated functional status among segregating V segments might be attributable to linkage disequilibrium, but an unknown experimental factor could not be ruled out. A further reported finding was that TCR beta sequences accurately predicted the HLA-A and HLA-B alleles for most subjects in the first cohort. Presence/absence analyses assumed roughly uniform sequencing depth across donors, an assumption that may not hold. In a later analysis, TCR association rates were found to vary across HLA loci, with the most associated TCRs seen for DRB1 alleles and the fewest for HLA-C alleles. The earlier analysis of almost 600 of the donors excluded roughly 17 rarely observed V segments, including chromosome 9 orphons, because counts were too low.

CDR1 LNHDA and CDR2 SQIVND were looked up in the germline V gene (reference sequence). Its CDR3 holds 16 amino acids, cysteine through phenylalanine. Only CDR3 DNA is held: 48 bases, read in frame from base 1. V lost 6 bases and J lost 4 bases; the stretch between them is 19 bases long. The cohort was made up of 650 to 700 healthy bone marrow donors. All cohort members were sampled while nominally healthy, although unrecorded immune exposures were likely present. The donor was CMV seronegative and belonged to the group of 352 seronegative cohort members. Each donor provided a peripheral blood sample, and peripheral blood mononuclear cells were used for TCR beta sequencing. The Qiagen DNeasy Blood Extraction Kit was used to extract genomic DNA from the blood cell samples.

The rearranged chain carries TRBV19 and TRBJ2-4; a tentative D call is TRBD1 (5 bases match). Sequences were obtained from PBMCs. The clonotype originates from a man aged 25-45 years in good health and CMV-seronegative. The CDR3 reads CASSPGYRYLKNIQYF. The sequence in DNA is TGTGCCAGTAGCCCTGGGTACAGGTACCTTAAAAACATTCAGTACTTC. Beyond the CDR3, the reference TRBV19 and TRBJ2-4 genes provide the residues; the full variable domain reads: DGGITQSPKYLFRKEGQNVTLSCEQNLNHDAMYWYRQDPGQGLRLIYYSQIVNDFQKGDIAEGYSVSREKKESFPLTVTSAQKNPTAFYLCASSPGYRYLKNIQYFGAGTRLSVL.